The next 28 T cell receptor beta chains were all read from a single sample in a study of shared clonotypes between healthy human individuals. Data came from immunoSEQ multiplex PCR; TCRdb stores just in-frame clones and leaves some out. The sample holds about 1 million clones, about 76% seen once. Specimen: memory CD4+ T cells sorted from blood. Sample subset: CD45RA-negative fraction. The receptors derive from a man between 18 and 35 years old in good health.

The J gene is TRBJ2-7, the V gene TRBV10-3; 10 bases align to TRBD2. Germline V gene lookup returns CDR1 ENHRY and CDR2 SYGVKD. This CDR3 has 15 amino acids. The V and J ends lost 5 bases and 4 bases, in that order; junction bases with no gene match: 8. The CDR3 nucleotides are TGTGCCATCAGTCCTGCTAGCGGGAGTGGGTACGAGCAGTACTTC. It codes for CAISPASGSGYEQYF.

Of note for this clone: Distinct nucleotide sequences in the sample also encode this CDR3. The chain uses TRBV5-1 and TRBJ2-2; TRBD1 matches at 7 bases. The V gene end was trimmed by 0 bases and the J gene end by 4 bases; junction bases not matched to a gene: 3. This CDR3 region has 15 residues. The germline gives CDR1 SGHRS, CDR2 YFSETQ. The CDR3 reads CASSLDPGGTGELFF. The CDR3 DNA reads TGCGCCAGCAGCTTGGACCCAGGGGGCACCGGGGAGCTGTTTTTT.

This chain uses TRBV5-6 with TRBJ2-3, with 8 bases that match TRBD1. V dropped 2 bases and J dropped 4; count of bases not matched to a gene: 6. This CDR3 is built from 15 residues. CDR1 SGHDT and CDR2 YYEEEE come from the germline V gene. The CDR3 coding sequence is TGTGCCAGCAGCTTACGGACAGGGATTTCAGATACGCAGTATTTT. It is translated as CASSLRTGISDTQYF. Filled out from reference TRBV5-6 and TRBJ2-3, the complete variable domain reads DAGVTQSPTHLIKTRGQQVTLRCSPKSGHDTVSWYQQALGQGPQFIFQYYEEEERQRGNFPDRFSGHQFPNYSSELNVNALLLGDSALYLCASSLRTGISDTQYFGPGTRLTVL.

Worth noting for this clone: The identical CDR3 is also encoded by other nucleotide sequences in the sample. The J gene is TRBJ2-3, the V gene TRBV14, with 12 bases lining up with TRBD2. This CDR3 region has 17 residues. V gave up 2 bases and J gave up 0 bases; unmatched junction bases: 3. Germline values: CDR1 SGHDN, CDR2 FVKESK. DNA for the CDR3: TGTGCCAGCAGCCAACTAGCGGGAGGGCCGAGCACAGATACGCAGTATTTT. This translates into CASSQLAGGPSTDTQYF.

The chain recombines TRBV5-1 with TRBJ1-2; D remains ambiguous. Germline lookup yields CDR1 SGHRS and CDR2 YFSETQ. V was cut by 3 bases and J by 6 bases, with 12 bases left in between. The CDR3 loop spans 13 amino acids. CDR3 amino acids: CASSSPGGNGYTF. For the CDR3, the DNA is TGCGCCAGCAGCTCCCCAGGAGGGAATGGCTACACCTTC.

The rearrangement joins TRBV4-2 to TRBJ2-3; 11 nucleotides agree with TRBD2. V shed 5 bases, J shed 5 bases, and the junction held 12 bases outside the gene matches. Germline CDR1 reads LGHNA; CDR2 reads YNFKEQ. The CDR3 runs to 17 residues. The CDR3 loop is CASSLSVGLAGKDTQYF. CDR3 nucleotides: TGTGCCAGCAGCTTGAGCGTCGGACTAGCGGGCAAAGATACGCAGTATTTT.

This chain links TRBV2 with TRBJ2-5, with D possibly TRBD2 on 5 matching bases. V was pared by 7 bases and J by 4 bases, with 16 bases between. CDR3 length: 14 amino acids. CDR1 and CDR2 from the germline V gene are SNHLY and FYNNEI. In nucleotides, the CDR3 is TGTGCCAGCAAACTGGAGGTCTTGGGAGAGACCCAGTACTTC. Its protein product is CASKLEVLGETQYF.

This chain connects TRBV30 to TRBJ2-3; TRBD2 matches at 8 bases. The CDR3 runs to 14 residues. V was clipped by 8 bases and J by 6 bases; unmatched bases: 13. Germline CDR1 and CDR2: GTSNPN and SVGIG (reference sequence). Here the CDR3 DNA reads TGTGCCCGGGGGGGAGGACTACAGGTCGATACGCAGTATTTT. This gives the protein CARGGGLQVDTQYF.

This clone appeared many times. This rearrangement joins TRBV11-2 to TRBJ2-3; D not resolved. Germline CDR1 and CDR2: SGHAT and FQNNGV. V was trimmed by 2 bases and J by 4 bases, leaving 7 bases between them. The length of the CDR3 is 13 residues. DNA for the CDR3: TGTGCCAGCAGCTTATTCGTTCCAGATACGCAGTATTTT. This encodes CASSLFVPDTQYF.

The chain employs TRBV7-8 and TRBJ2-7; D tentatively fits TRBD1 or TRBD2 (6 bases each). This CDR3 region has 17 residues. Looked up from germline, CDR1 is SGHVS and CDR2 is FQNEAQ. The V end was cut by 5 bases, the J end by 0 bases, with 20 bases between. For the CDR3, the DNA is TGTGCCAGCAGCCCTGGGGGGCTACAGTTGGCCTCCTACGAGCAGTACTTC. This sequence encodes CASSPGGLQLASYEQYF.

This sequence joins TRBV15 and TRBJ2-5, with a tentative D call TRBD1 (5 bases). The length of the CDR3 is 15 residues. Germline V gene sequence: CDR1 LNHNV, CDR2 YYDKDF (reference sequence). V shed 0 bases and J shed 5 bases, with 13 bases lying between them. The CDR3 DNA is TGTGCCACCAGCAGAGATGGGCGCAGGGATGAGACCCAGTACTTC. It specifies CATSRDGRRDETQYF.

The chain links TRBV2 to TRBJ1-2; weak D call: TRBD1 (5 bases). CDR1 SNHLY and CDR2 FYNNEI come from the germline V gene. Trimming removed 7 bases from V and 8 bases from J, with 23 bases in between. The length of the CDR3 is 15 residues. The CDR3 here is CASTNIGASSWGYTF. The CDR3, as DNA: TGTGCCAGCACTAATATAGGGGCTTCCTCTTGGGGCTACACCTTC. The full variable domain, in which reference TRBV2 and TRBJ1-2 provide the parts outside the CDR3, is EPEVTQTPSHQVTQMGQEVILRCVPISNHLYFYWYRQILGQKVEFLVSFYNNEISEKSEIFDDQFSVERPDGSNFTLKIRSTKLEDSAMYFCASTNIGASSWGYTFGSGTRLTVV.

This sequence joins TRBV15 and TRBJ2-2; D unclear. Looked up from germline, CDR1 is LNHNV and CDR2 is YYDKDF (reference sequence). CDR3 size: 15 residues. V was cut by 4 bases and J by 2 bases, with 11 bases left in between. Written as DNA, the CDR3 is TGTGCCACCAGCAATCGACGGGTTAACACCGGGGAGCTGTTTTTT. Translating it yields CATSNRRVNTGELFF.

In nucleotides, the CDR3 is TGTGCCAGCTCATGGGTCGGGGGGGAGTACAATGAGCAGTTCTTC. It encodes CASSWVGGEYNEQFF. The gene calls are TRBV18 and TRBJ2-1; 8 nucleotides match TRBD2. The germline V gene encodes CDR1 KGHSH and CDR2 LQKENI. V lost 5 bases, J lost 4 bases, and 7 bases stayed unmatched. This CDR3 spans 15 amino acids. The full variable domain, in which reference TRBV18 and TRBJ2-1 provide the parts outside the CDR3, is NAGVMQNPRHLVRRRGQEARLRCSPMKGHSHVYWYRQLPEEGLKFMVYLQKENIIDESGMPKERFSAEFPKEGPSILRIQQVVRGDSAAYFCASSWVGGEYNEQFFGPGTRLTVL.

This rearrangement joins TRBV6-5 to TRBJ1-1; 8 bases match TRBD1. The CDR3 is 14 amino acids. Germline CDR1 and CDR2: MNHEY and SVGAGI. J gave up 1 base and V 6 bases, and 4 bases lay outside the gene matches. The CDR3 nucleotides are TGTGCCAGCAGGCGGGACAGGAAGAACACTGAAGCTTTCTTT. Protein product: CASRRDRKNTEAFF.

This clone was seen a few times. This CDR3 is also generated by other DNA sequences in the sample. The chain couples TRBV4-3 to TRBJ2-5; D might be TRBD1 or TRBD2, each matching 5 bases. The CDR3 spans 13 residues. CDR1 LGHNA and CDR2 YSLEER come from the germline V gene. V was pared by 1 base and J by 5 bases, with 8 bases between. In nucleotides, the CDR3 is TGCGCCAGCAGCCAAGGCTGGGGGGAGACCCAGTACTTC. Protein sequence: CASSQGWGETQYF.

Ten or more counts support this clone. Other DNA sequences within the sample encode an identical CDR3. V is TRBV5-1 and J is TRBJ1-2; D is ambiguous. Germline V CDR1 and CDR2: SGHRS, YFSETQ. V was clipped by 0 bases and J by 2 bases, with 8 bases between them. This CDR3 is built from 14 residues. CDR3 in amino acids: CASSLGVTNYGYTF. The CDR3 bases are TGCGCCAGCAGCTTGGGGGTTACCAACTATGGCTACACCTTC. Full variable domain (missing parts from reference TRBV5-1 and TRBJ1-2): KAGVTQTPRYLIKTRGQQVTLSCSPISGHRSVSWYQQTPGQGLQFLFEYFSETQRNKGNFPGRFSGRQFSNSRSEMNVSTLELGDSALYLCASSLGVTNYGYTFGSGTRLTVV.

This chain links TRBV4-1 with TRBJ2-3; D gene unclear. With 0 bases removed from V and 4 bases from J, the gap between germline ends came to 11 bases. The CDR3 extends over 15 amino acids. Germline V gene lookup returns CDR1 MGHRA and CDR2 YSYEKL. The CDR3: CASSQEDGQSDTQYF. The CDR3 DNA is TGCGCCAGCAGCCAAGAAGATGGCCAATCAGATACGCAGTATTTT.

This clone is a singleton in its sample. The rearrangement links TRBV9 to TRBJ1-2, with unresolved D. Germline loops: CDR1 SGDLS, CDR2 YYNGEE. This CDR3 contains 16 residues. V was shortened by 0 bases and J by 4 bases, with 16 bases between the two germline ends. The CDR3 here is CASSVDKTGNGYGYTF. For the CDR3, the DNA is TGTGCCAGCAGCGTAGACAAAACGGGTAATGGCTATGGCTACACCTTC.

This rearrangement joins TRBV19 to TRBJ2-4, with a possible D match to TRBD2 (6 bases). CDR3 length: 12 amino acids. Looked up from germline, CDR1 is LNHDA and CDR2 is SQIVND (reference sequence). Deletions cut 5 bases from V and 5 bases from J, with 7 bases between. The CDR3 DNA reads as TGTGCCAGTAGTTGGGGGGAAAACATTCAGTACTTC. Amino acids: CASSWGENIQYF.

CDR3 protein: CASSPPIRQANEKLFF. The CDR3 nucleotides are TGTGCCAGCTCACCTCCGATCCGGCAGGCGAATGAAAAACTGTTTTTT. The V call is TRBV18, the J call TRBJ1-4, with D unresolved. V lost 3 bases and J lost 5, with 16 bases in between. The CDR3 sequence is 16 residues long. Germline CDR1 is KGHSH and CDR2 is LQKENI.

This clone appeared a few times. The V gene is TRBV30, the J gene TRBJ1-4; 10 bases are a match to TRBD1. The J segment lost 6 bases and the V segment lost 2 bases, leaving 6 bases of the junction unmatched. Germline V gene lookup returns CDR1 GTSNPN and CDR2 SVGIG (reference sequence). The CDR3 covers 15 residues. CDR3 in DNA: TGTGCCTGGAGTTCTCGACAGGGGGCCGATGAAAAACTGTTTTTT. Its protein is CAWSSRQGADEKLFF. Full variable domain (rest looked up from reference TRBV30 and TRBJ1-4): SQTIHQWPATLVQPVGSPLSLECTVEGTSNPNLYWYRQAAGRGLQLLFYSVGIGQISSEVPQNLSASRPQDRQFILSSKKLLLSDSGFYLCAWSSRQGADEKLFFGSGTQLSVL.

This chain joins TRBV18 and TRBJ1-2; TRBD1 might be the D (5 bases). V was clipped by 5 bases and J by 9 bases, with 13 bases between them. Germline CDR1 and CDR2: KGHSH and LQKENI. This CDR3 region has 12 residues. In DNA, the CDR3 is TGTGCCAGCTCAGGGGCCTATGATAGCTACACCTTC. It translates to CASSGAYDSYTF.

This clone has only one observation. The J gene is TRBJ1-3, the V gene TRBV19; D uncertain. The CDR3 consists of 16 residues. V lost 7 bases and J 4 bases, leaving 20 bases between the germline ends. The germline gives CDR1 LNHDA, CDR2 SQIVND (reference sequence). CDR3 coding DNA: TGTGCCAGTACCTTGAGGGCAGGATCTTTGGGAAACACCATATATTTT. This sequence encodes CASTLRAGSLGNTIYF.

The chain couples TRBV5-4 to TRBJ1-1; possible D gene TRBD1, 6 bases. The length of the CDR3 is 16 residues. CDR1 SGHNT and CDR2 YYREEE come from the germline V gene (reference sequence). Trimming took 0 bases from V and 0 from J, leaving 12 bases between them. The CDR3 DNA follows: TGTGCCAGCAGCTTGGGCAGGGGTTACTTGAACACTGAAGCTTTCTTT. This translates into CASSLGRGYLNTEAFF. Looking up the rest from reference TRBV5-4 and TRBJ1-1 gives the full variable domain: ETGVTQSPTHLIKTRGQQVTLRCSSQSGHNTVSWYQQALGQGPQFIFQYYREEENGRGNFPPRFSGLQFPNYSSELNVNALELDDSALYLCASSLGRGYLNTEAFFGQGTRLTVV.

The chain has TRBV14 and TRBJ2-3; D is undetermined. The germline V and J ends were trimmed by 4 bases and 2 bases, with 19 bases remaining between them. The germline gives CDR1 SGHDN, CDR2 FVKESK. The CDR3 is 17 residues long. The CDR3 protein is CASSPHVRPYYTDTQYF. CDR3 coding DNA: TGTGCCAGCAGCCCGCACGTGCGACCCTACTACACAGATACGCAGTATTTT.

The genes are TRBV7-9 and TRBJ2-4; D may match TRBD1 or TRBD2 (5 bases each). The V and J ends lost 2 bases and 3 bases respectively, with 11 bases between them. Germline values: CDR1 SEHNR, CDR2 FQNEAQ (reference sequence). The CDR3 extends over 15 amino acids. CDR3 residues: CASSLWGTGKNIQYF. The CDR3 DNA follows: TGTGCCAGCAGCTTATGGGGGACCGGCAAAAACATTCAGTACTTC.

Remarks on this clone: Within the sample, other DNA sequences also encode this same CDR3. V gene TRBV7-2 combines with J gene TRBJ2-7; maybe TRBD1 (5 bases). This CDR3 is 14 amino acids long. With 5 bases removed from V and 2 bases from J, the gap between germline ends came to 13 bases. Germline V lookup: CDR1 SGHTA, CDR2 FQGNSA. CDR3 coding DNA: TGTGCCAGCAGCCCCGGACAAGGAGCCTACGAGCAGTACTTC. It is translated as CASSPGQGAYEQYF. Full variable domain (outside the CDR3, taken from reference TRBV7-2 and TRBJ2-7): GAGVSQSPSNKVTEKGKDVELRCDPISGHTALYWYRQSLGQGLEFLIYFQGNSAPDKSGLPSDRFSAERTGGSVSTLTIQRTQQEDSAVYLCASSPGQGAYEQYFGPGTRLTVT.